This T cell receptor (beta chain) originates from a study of blood T cell repertoires in COVID-19. Overall study context: Material from acute and convalescent COVID-19 was sourced from the United States, Italy and Spain. T cells, B-cell-depleted T cells, or PBMCs supplied cDNA or gDNA.

In the study's own analysis: Using reference gene primer amplification, nucleated cell counts were estimated. TCRdb's table, derived via immunoSEQ multiplex PCR, lists solely in-frame clones and lacks some. The D gene and trimming were derived from the DNA, and the V and J assignments and clone size from that table. The sample consists of approximately 330,000 clones, 80% to 90% of them appearing once. Those enrolled in Seattle joined during active infection and were followed longitudinally afterward. Losses at the gene ends were 6 bases for V and 6 bases for J; bases not matched to a gene: 2. The CDR3 has 13 residues. The germline V gene encodes CDR1 SNHLY and CDR2 FYNNEI.

Material: peripheral blood. The rearrangement uses TRBV2 and TRBJ2-2; 9 bases are a match to TRBD1. This receptor was identified in a man aged 25 to 40 with COVID-19, enrolled during active disease. This CDR3 reads CASSRTGAGELFF. The DNA for the CDR3 is TGTGCCAGCAGCCGGACAGGGGCCGGGGAGCTGTTTTTT. The full variable domain, rest sourced from reference TRBV2 and TRBJ2-2, is EPEVTQTPSHQVTQMGQEVILRCVPISNHLYFYWYRQILGQKVEFLVSFYNNEISEKSEIFDDQFSVERPDGSNFTLKIRSTKLEDSAMYFCASSRTGAGELFFGEGSRLTVL.